The 8 T cell receptor beta chains listed next were all sequenced from one sample in a study of glioma-infiltrating T cells. Using RNA template, CDR3s of TCR alpha and beta were amplified with iRepertoire arm-PCR. TCRdb called the multiplex PCR reads again in MiXCR, with one record for every CDR3 protein. The sample consists of about 140,000 distinct CDR3 sequences, more than 35% of them appearing once. The sequencing sample was made of glioma tissue, nonneoplastic brain tissue, or PBMCs (not recorded which). The source of these receptors is a human donor with low-grade glioma or glioblastoma, undergoing nonglioma brain surgery, or in good health (not recorded which).

The genes are TRBV4-3 and TRBJ2-2; no definite D call. Germline values: CDR1 LGHNA, CDR2 YSLEER. This CDR3 region has 14 residues. Trimming shortened V by 0 bases and J by 7 bases, and 9 bases separated the two germline ends. The CDR3 spells CASSQENVGGELFF. In nucleotides, the CDR3 is TGCGCCAGCAGCCAAGAAAACGTTGGCGGGGAGCTGTTTTTT.

The rearrangement links TRBV9 to TRBJ1-6; D unclear. Trimming shortened V by 2 bases and J by 14 bases, and 11 bases separated the two germline ends. This CDR3 has 12 amino acids. The germline CDR1 and CDR2 sequences are SGDLS and YYNGEE. DNA of the CDR3: TGTGCCAGCAGCGTTACGGGTGGAACCCTCCACTTT. Translation gives CASSVTGGTLHF.

The chain employs TRBV6-1 and TRBJ1-1; no definite D call. Trimming left V 9 bases short and J 1 base short, with 15 bases between. The CDR3 runs to 14 residues. Germline lookup yields CDR1 MNHNS and CDR2 SASEGT. CDR3 coding DNA: TGTGCCAGAAGCCGCGAGCCGCGGAACACTGAAGCTTTCTTT. This encodes CARSREPRNTEAFF.

The table lists this clonotype with a few counts. CDR3 sequence: CASRLAGGPVETQYF. The DNA for the CDR3 is TGTGCCAGCAGGTTAGCGGGAGGGCCGGTGGAGACCCAGTACTTC. V gene TRBV2 combines with J gene TRBJ2-5; TRBD2 agrees at 11 bases. The CDR3 contains 15 residues. Germline V gene lookup returns CDR1 SNHLY and CDR2 FYNNEI. V dropped 6 bases and J dropped 5; count of bases not matched to a gene: 8. Combining the CDR3 with reference TRBV2 and TRBJ2-5 gives the whole variable domain EPEVTQTPSHQVTQMGQEVILRCVPISNHLYFYWYRQILGQKVEFLVSFYNNEISEKSEIFDDQFSVERPDGSNFTLKIRSTKLEDSAMYFCASRLAGGPVETQYFGPGTRLLVL.

Details on this clonotype: A much more abundant neighbour one base away suggests this may be a read error. The rearrangement uses TRBV4-1 and TRBJ1-5; D not certain. The CDR3 is 13 residues long. Germline CDR1 and CDR2: MGHRA and YSYEKL. CDR3 sequence reads: CASGQSVNQPQHF. Written as DNA, the CDR3 is TGCGCCAGCGGCCAATCAGTGAATCAGCCCCAGCATTTT.

The genes are TRBV7-9 and TRBJ2-1; D is unresolved. Germline values: CDR1 SEHNR, CDR2 FQNEAQ (reference sequence). V gave up 3 bases and J gave up 0 bases, with 6 bases separating them. CDR3 length equals 14 residues. The CDR3 protein is CASSFADSYNEQFF. The CDR3 nucleotides are TGTGCCAGCAGCTTTGCGGACTCCTACAATGAGCAGTTCTTC.

V usage is TRBV20-1 and J usage is TRBJ2-7; 7 nucleotides agree with TRBD2. The CDR3 contains 15 residues. CDR1 is DFQATT and CDR2 is SNEGSKA in the germline V gene (reference sequence). Trimming at V came to 2 bases and at J to 2 bases, leaving 9 bases not matched to a gene. DNA for the CDR3: TGCAGTGCTAGACATAGCGGACTAGTAGCCTACGAGCAGTACTTC. As protein: CSARHSGLVAYEQYF.

Here the CDR3 DNA reads TGTGCCATCAGTGAGCCGGGACAGGGAACGGGAAACACCATATATTTT. Its protein product is CAISEPGQGTGNTIYF. The chain has TRBV10-3 and TRBJ1-3; 9 positions agree with TRBD1. The CDR3 consists of 16 residues. Losses at the gene ends were 2 bases for V and 4 bases for J; bases not matched to a gene: 6. Germline V gene data show CDR1 as ENHRY and CDR2 as SYGVKD.